This T cell receptor (beta chain) comes out of a study of blood T cell repertoires in COVID-19. The wider study: Acute-phase and convalescent COVID-19 samples originated in the United States, Italy and Spain. From T cells, B-cell-depleted T cells, or PBMCs came the material, which was cDNA or gDNA.

Authors' methods: Reference gene primer amplification gave estimated nucleated cell counts. Repertoires were generated with immunoSEQ multiplex PCR, while TCRdb's copy carries only in-frame clones and drops some. V, J and clone size are those of that table, while D and trimming were read from the DNA. The data show 210,000 or so clones, about 90% seen once. CDR1 and CDR2 (germline): MNHEY, SMNVEV (reference sequence). There are 16 residues in the CDR3. The V and J ends lost 1 base and 7 bases, in that order; junction bases with no gene match: 10. The specimen was peripheral blood. The chain has TRBV27 and TRBJ2-1; 7 positions match TRBD2. The sequence came from a man aged 25-45 years with acute or convalescent COVID-19. CDR3 coding DNA: TGTGCCAGCAGTTTATTCGGGTTGGGGGGGTCGAATGAGCAGTTCTTC. It codes for CASSLFGLGGSNEQFF.